Below, one T cell receptor (beta chain) is given with its context. What it binds is unknown. This sample was taken from a study of T-cell reconstitution after alpha-beta-depleted transplantation in children. Notes on the study in general: As was reported, about two months after transplant, alpha-beta T cells came from several hundred expanded graft clones.

Preparation of the TCRbeta library used unique molecular identifiers. TCRdb redid the calling of the PCR reads with MiXCR, one entry per CDR3 protein. The sample lists 450,000 to 600,000 distinct CDR3 sequences; roughly 13% were seen once. Germline loops: CDR1 GTSNPN, CDR2 SVGIG (reference sequence). V was pared by 3 bases and J by 2 bases, with 18 bases between. CDR3 length equals 16 residues. Sample: PBMCs, mostly from graft donor cells, taken 360 days after TCRalphabeta/CD19-depleted stem cell transplant. The TCR comes from a male patient between 10 and 17 years old who had a stem cell transplant for acute myeloid leukemia, so the T cells may come from the graft donor. The gene calls are TRBV30 and TRBJ2-3, with D maybe TRBD2 (6 bases). CDR3 DNA sequence: TGTGCCTGGAGGGCCGGGAGACGGCGACTCACAGATACGCAGTATTTT. Protein sequence: CAWRAGRRRLTDTQYF.